The source of this T cell receptor beta chain is a study of molecular identifiers for immune sequencing clone quantification. General observations from the study: Beyond 20 RNA copies, clones held over 99% of effector molecules, compared with under 1% in naive cells. Sizes of highly expanded clones could be underestimated through identical TCRs sharing a barcode.

V was cut by 0 bases and J by 0 bases, with 14 bases left in between. Germline lookup yields CDR1 MGHRA and CDR2 YSYEKL. The CDR3 consists of 17 residues. MiXCR was run by TCRdb on the PCR reads, yielding one entry per CDR3 protein. The table includes under 650,000 distinct CDR3 sequences, about 20% detected once. A note on this clonotype: No antigen is known for it.

Naive CD8 T cells underwent sorting with the CD8+CD4-CCR7+CD45RA+ definition. The TCR was taken from a human donor in good health. Some libraries in this study had Jurkat cell RNA spiked in. V usage is TRBV4-1 and J usage is TRBJ1-2; unclear D gene. The sample consisted of naive CD8+ T cells from blood, with Jurkat cell RNA spiked in. Indicated subset: FACS-sorted CD8+CD4-CCR7+CD45RA+ naive T cells. The CDR3 protein is CASSQEDDVPANYGYTF. The CDR3, as DNA: TGCGCCAGCAGCCAAGAGGACGATGTACCTGCTAACTATGGCTACACCTTC.